The present T cell receptor beta chain was sequenced within a study of shared clonotypes between healthy human individuals. Libraries were prepared by immunoSEQ multiplex PCR; TCRdb keeps only in-frame clonotypes and omits some of them. The sample records over a million clones, approximately 72% being singletons. This sequence originates from a man between 18 and 35 years old in good health. Sequencing was performed on memory CD4+ T cells sorted from blood. Subset defined: CD45RA-negative fraction.

CDR3 in DNA: TGTGCCAGCAGTGTCAGCGGGACATTCTCCTACAATGAGCAGTTCTTC. Protein product: CASSVSGTFSYNEQFF. The rearrangement uses TRBV28 and TRBJ2-1; D is possibly TRBD2 (7 bases). Deletions cut 5 bases from V and 0 bases from J, with 14 bases between. The CDR3 has 16 amino acids. Germline V CDR1 and CDR2: MDHEN, SYDVKM. Based on the CDR3 plus reference TRBV28 and TRBJ2-1, the full variable domain is DVKVTQSSRYLVKRTGEKVFLECVQDMDHENMFWYRQDPGLGLRLIYFSYDVKMKEKGDIPEGYSVSREKKERFSLILESASTNQTSMYLCASSVSGTFSYNEQFFGPGTRLTVL.